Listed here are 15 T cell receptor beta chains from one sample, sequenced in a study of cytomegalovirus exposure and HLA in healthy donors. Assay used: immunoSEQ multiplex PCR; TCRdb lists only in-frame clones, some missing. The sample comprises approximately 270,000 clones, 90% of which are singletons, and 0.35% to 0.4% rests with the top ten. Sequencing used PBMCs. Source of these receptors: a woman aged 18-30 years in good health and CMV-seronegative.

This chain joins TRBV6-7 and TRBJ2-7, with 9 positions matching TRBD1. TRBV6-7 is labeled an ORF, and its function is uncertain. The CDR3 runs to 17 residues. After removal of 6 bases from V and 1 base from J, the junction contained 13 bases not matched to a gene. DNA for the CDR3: TGTGCCAGCAGCTTAAAAAACAGGGGGCCAGGGTCCTACGAGCAGTACGTC. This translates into CASSLKNRGPGSYEQYV.

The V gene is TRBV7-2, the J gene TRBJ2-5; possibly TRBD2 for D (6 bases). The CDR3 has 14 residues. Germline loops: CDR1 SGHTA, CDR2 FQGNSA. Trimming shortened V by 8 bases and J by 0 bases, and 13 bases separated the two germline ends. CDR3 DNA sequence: TGTGCCAGCTCCTTTGGAGGGGACCAAGAGACCCAGTACTTC. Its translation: CASSFGGDQETQYF.

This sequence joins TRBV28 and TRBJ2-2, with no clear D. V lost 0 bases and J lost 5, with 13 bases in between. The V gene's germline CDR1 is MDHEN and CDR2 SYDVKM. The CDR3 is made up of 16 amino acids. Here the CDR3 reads CASSLWSSGQTGELFF. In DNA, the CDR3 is TGTGCCAGCAGTTTATGGAGTAGTGGGCAGACCGGGGAGCTGTTTTTT.

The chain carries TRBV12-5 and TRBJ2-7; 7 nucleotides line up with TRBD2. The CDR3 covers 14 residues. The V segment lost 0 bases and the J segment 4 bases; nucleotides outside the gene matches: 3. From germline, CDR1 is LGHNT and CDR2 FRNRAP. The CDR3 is CASGLVWEGYEQYV. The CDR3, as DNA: TGTGCTAGTGGTTTGGTATGGGAGGGGTACGAGCAGTACGTC.

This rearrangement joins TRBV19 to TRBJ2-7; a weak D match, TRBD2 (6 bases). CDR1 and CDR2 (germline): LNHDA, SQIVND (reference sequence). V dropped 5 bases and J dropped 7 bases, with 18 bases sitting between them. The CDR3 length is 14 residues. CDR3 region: CASSPAGPAREQYF. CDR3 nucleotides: TGTGCCAGTAGTCCAGCGGGTCCGGCTCGGGAGCAGTACTTC.

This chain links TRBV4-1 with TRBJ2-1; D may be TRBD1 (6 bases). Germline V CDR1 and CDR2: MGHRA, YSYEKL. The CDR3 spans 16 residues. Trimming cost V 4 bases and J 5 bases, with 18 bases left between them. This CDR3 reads CASSPLTGKTHNEQFF. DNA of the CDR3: TGCGCCAGCAGCCCCCTAACAGGGAAGACCCACAATGAGCAGTTCTTC.

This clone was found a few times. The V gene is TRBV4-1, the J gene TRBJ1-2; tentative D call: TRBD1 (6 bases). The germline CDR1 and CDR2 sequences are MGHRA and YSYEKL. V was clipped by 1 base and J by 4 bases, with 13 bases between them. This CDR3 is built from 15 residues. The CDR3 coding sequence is TGCGCCAGCAGCCAAGGCCCCAGGGGCGGCTATGGCTACACCTTC. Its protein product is CASSQGPRGGYGYTF.

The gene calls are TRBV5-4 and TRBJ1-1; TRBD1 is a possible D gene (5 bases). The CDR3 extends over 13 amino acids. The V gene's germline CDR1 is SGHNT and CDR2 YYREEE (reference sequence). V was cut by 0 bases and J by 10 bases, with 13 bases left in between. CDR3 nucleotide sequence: TGTGCCAGCAGCTTGGAAGGGATCGGGGGAGCTTTCTTT. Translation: CASSLEGIGGAFF. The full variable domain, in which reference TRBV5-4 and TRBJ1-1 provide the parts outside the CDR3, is ETGVTQSPTHLIKTRGQQVTLRCSSQSGHNTVSWYQQALGQGPQFIFQYYREEENGRGNFPPRFSGLQFPNYSSELNVNALELDDSALYLCASSLEGIGGAFFGQGTRLTVV.

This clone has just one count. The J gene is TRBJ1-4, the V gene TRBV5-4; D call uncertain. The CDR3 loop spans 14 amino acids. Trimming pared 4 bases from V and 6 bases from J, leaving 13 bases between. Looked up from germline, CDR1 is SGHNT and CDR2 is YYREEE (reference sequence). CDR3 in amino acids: CASSQEDWDEKLFF. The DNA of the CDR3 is TGTGCCAGCAGCCAGGAGGATTGGGATGAAAAACTGTTTTTT.

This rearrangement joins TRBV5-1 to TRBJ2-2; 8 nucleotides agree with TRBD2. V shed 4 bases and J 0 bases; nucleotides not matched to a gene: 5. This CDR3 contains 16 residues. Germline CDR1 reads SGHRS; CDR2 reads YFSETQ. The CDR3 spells CASSPGLATNTGELFF. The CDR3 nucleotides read TGCGCCAGCAGCCCCGGACTAGCCACGAACACCGGGGAGCTGTTTTTT.

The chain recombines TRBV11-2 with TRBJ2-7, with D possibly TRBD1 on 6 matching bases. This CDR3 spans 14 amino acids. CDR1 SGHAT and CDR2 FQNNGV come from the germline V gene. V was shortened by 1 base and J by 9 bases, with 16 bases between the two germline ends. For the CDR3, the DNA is TGTGCCAGCAGCTTAGCACTATTACAGGGTGTGCAGTACTTC. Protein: CASSLALLQGVQYF.

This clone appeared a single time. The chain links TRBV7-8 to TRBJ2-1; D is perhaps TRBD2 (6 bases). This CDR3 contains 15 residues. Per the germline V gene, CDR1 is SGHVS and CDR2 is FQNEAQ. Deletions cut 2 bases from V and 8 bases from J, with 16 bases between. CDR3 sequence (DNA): TGTGCCAGCAGCTTACTACCCCTTGGAGGGGATGAGCAGTTCTTC. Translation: CASSLLPLGGDEQFF. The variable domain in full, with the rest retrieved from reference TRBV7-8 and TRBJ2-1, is GAGVSQSPRYKVAKRGQDVALRCDPISGHVSLFWYQQALGQGPEFLTYFQNEAQLDKSGLPSDRFFAERPEGSVSTLKIQRTQQEDSAVYLCASSLLPLGGDEQFFGPGTRLTVL.

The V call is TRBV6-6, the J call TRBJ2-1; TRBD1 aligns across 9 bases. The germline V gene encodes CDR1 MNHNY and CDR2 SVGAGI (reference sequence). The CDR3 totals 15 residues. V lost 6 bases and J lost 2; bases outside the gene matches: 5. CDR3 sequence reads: CASSQGQGTYNEQFF. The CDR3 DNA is TGTGCCAGCAGCCAGGGACAGGGTACCTACAATGAGCAGTTCTTC.

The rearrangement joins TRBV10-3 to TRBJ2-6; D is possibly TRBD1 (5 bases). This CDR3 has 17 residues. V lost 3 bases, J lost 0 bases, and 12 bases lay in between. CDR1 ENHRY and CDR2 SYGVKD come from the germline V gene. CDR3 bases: TGTGCCATCAGTGATCCCCCAGGGATCTCTGGGGCCAACGTCCTGACTTTC. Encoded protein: CAISDPPGISGANVLTF.

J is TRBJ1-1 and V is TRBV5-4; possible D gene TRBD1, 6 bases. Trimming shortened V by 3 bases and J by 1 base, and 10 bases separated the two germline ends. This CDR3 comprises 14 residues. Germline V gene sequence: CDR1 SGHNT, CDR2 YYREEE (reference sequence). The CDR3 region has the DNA TGTGCCAGCAGCTGGACAGAAACGAACACTGAAGCTTTCTTT. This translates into CASSWTETNTEAFF. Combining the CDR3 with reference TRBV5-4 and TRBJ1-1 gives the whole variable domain ETGVTQSPTHLIKTRGQQVTLRCSSQSGHNTVSWYQQALGQGPQFIFQYYREEENGRGNFPPRFSGLQFPNYSSELNVNALELDDSALYLCASSWTETNTEAFFGQGTRLTVV.